The rows below give T cell receptor beta chains drawn from one sample of a study of early T cells in non-severe SARS-CoV-2 infection. One entry per CDR3 protein results from TCRdb running MiXCR on the 5' RACE reads. The data hold tens of thousands of distinct CDR3 sequences, with about 9.3% observed a single time. The sample comprised whole blood. Receptors originate from an adult who was a healthcare worker with PCR-confirmed SARS-CoV-2 infection or an uninfected control (not recorded which). The CDR3 runs from the conserved cysteine through the conserved F or W.

cdr3_aa v_call cdr3_length
CSVEYSHGYTF TRBV29-1 11
CASSQGATETQYF TRBV7-2 13
CSAQPGSGSDTQYF TRBV20-1 14
CASSLAQQRIITDTQYF TRBV7-2 17
CASSLNGGTSNQPQHF TRBV7-2 16
CSVATGDYNEQFF TRBV29-1 13
CASSLAGTGLRYGYTF TRBV5-4 16
CSARSRTNNEQFF TRBV20-1 13
CASSFTGEQYF TRBV5-1 11
CASRPFADTQYF TRBV6-2/TRBV6-3 12
CASSLLGGGEFGNEQFF TRBV7-8 17
CASSPSYEQYF TRBV5-5 11
CASSPHSDRDKPQHF TRBV19 15
CASSLLAGGPEQYF TRBV27 14
CASSLGLSTGASPLHF TRBV18 16
CASSQSGAGELFF TRBV4-2 13
CASRRTGGDNNYGYTF TRBV28 16
CASNGAVPNNEQFF TRBV6-1 14
CASSLLAGGHNEQFF TRBV5-4 15
CASNKPGQPTDTQYF TRBV19 15
CASSSQAAYEQYF TRBV7-9 13
CATTSGLAGGGSTDTQYF TRBV12-3/TRBV12-4 18
CASNHGGVNEQYF TRBV14 13
CASSPGRGLDGYTF TRBV5-6 14
CASRDRASTGELFF TRBV19 14
CASSRDRGNQPQHF TRBV5-6 14